This T cell receptor (beta chain) was found in a study of blood T cell repertoires in COVID-19. About this clone: The same CDR3 is also encoded by other DNA sequences in this sample.

The germline V gene encodes CDR1 SNHLY and CDR2 FYNNEI. Losses at the gene ends were 3 bases for V and 1 base for J; bases not matched to a gene: 2. This CDR3 has 15 residues. The method was immunoSEQ multiplex PCR; TCRdb's version includes in-frame clones alone and lacks a portion of them. This sample yields about 300,000 clones, of which about nine tenths are seen a single time; about 1.7% belongs to the top ten. The chain links TRBV2 to TRBJ1-3; 8 bases are a match to TRBD1. The sequenced sample was PBMCs or T cells enriched from blood (not recorded which). The sequence came from a woman aged 40 to 49 who had recovered from COVID-19. Here the CDR3 reads CASSEDRVSGNTIYF. The CDR3 DNA follows: TGTGCCAGCAGTGAGGACAGGGTTTCTGGAAACACCATATATTTT.